This paragraph covers one T cell receptor beta chain sequence. Its antigen has not been determined. No base-level quality is on record; no much larger clone is a single base apart. These data originate in a study of control samples from healthy donors and cancer patients (dated by TCRdb to about 2020). The germline V gene encodes CDR1 SGHNT and CDR2 YENEEA. Taken from cysteine to phenylalanine, the CDR3 has 15 residues. This entry keeps only the CDR3 DNA: 45 bases, framed from base 1. V was cut back by 5 bases and J by 0 bases, leaving a gap of 13 bases between them. To prepare the library, the immunoSEQ multiplex PCR assay was applied. TCRdb re-hosts the immuneACCESS table, in-frame sequences only. Its copies lack some clones; in the studies checked, an unresolved V gene accounts for under half of them, and the cause for the rest is not known. The sample table contains 100,000 or so clones; only one count was recorded for approximately 90% of them. The ten largest clones take up about 7.8% of the sample.

The rearranged segments are TRBV11-3 and TRBJ2-5; TRBD1 could be the D gene, as 5 bases match. This sequence originates from a man between 25 and 39 years old in good health. Specimen: blood. The bases are TGTGCCAGCAGCAGGGGCTCGACAAACCAAGAGACCCAGTACTTC. Translated, it gives CASSRGSTNQETQYF.